Below are 18 T cell receptor beta chains sequenced from a single sample in a study of blood T cell repertoires in COVID-19. The protocol was immunoSEQ multiplex PCR, while the TCRdb copy is restricted to in-frame clones and leaves out a portion. This sample has around 250,000 clones, with 80% to 85% found just once. Input material: peripheral blood. The receptors derive from a middle-aged woman who had recovered from COVID-19.

This clone occurred once. The V call is TRBV10-3, the J call TRBJ2-1, with D perhaps matching TRBD2 (6 bases). The germline V gene encodes CDR1 ENHRY and CDR2 SYGVKD. CDR3 length: 16 residues. V lost 2 bases to trimming and J lost 1 base, with 12 bases between them. The DNA for the CDR3 is TGTGCCATCAGTGAGAAGGAGGGACGGTCCTACAATGAGCAGTTCTTC. It translates to CAISEKEGRSYNEQFF.

The rearrangement joins TRBV28 to TRBJ2-3; D unresolved. This CDR3 spans 16 amino acids. Between the trimmed V and J ends, which lost 2 bases and 6 bases, there was a span of 18 bases. The germline CDR1 and CDR2 sequences are MDHEN and SYDVKM. The DNA for the CDR3 is TGTGCCAGCAGTTTAGATCCAACACCGCTTTTCGATACGCAGTATTTT. This encodes CASSLDPTPLFDTQYF.

The chain links TRBV7-3 to TRBJ1-6; tentative D call: TRBD1 (6 bases). The length of the CDR3 is 13 residues. Germline V gene lookup returns CDR1 SGHTA and CDR2 FQGTGA. The V gene lost 3 bases and the J gene lost 6 bases, with 6 bases spanning the gap. In DNA, the CDR3 is TGTGCCAGCAGCTTGGACAGTAATTCACCCCTCCACTTT. Amino acids: CASSLDSNSPLHF.

V gene TRBV30 combines with J gene TRBJ1-6, with 8 positions matching TRBD1. The CDR3 consists of 15 residues. With V trimmed by 8 bases and J by 1 base, 7 bases remained unmatched. Per the germline V gene, CDR1 is GTSNPN and CDR2 is SVGIG (reference sequence). This CDR3 reads CAGKQGESYNSPLHF. CDR3 sequence (DNA): TGTGCCGGAAAACAGGGGGAGTCCTATAATTCACCCCTCCACTTT.

The V and J genes are TRBV5-5 and TRBJ1-2; possibly TRBD1 for D (5 bases). V lost 2 bases and J lost 6, with 14 bases in between. CDR1 and CDR2 from the germline V gene are SGHKS and YYEKEE (reference sequence). This CDR3 is built from 14 residues. CDR3 nucleotide sequence: TGTGCCAGCAGCTTATGGCAGGGTGAGGATGGCTACACCTTC. As protein: CASSLWQGEDGYTF.

The J gene is TRBJ1-1, the V gene TRBV11-2; D remains ambiguous. The germline V and J ends were trimmed by 2 bases and 4 bases, with 8 bases remaining between them. The CDR3 has 13 amino acids. The germline V gene has CDR1 SGHAT and CDR2 FQNNGV. Written as DNA, the CDR3 is TGTGCCAGCAGCTTAATACGTAGCACTGAAGCTTTCTTT. It codes for CASSLIRSTEAFF.

The chain links TRBV28 to TRBJ1-2, with D possibly TRBD1 on 6 matching bases. V gave up 7 bases and J gave up 8 bases, with 20 bases separating them. Germline V gives CDR1 MDHEN, CDR2 SYDVKM. The CDR3 sequence is 14 residues long. This CDR3 is CASTIGGGGEGYTF. Here the CDR3 DNA reads TGTGCCAGCACCATTGGGGGCGGGGGCGAGGGCTACACCTTC.

The chain uses TRBV2 and TRBJ1-1; D may be TRBD1 (5 bases). CDR3 length: 14 residues. Germline CDR1 SNHLY, CDR2 FYNNEI. V was trimmed by 6 bases and J by 1 base, leaving 12 bases between them. The CDR3 DNA reads as TGTGCCAGCAGAAGGGAGGGGACGAACACTGAAGCTTTCTTT. Its protein is CASRREGTNTEAFF.

CDR3 sequence: CAWSVRAGDEKLFF. CDR3 bases: TGTGCCTGGAGTGTACGGGCAGGGGATGAAAAACTGTTTTTT. The chain uses TRBV30 and TRBJ1-4; weak D call: TRBD1 (6 bases). In germline, CDR1 is GTSNPN, CDR2 SVGIG (reference sequence). The CDR3 is 14 amino acids. Trimming left V 0 bases short and J 6 bases short, with 11 bases between.

This clone was observed a handful of times. The rearrangement links TRBV4-1 to TRBJ1-5, with a possible D match to TRBD1 (6 bases). The CDR3 has 16 amino acids. Germline loops: CDR1 MGHRA, CDR2 YSYEKL. The V end lost 1 base, the J end lost 6 bases, and 16 bases lay between the germline ends. DNA of the CDR3: TGCGCCAGCAGCCAAGGAATTACCAGGGGACCTCAGCCCCAGCATTTT. Amino acids: CASSQGITRGPQPQHF.

The chain recombines TRBV28 with TRBJ2-3; perhaps TRBD2 as D (5 bases). The length of the CDR3 is 13 residues. Germline V CDR1 and CDR2: MDHEN, SYDVKM. The V gene lost 3 bases and the J gene lost 4 bases, with 8 bases spanning the gap. CDR3 region: CASSFRGSDTQYF. The CDR3 nucleotides are TGTGCCAGCAGTTTTCGGGGTTCAGATACGCAGTATTTT.

A few counts support this clone. The V and J genes are TRBV6-5 and TRBJ1-6; 7 bases map to TRBD1. The V and J ends lost 8 bases and 10 bases, in that order; junction bases with no gene match: 8. The CDR3 has 13 amino acids. Germline assignment: CDR1 MNHEY and CDR2 SVGAGI. For the CDR3, the DNA is TGTGCCAGCCATCAGGGGGATCAGTCACCCCTCCACTTT. Protein product: CASHQGDQSPLHF.

This clone was detected once. The V gene is TRBV28, the J gene TRBJ2-2; 8 bases align to TRBD1. This CDR3 region has 16 residues. Germline V gene sequence: CDR1 MDHEN, CDR2 SYDVKM. V trimming: 5 bases; J trimming: 6 bases; junction bases outside the gene matches: 11. The CDR3 nucleotides read TGTGCCAGCAGTCTCTGGACAGGGAATACACCCGGGGAGCTGTTTTTT. It is translated as CASSLWTGNTPGELFF.

The gene calls are TRBV19 and TRBJ2-4; possibly TRBD1 for D (6 bases). V lost 4 bases and J lost 0, with 10 bases in between. CDR3 length equals 15 residues. Germline V CDR1 and CDR2: LNHDA, SQIVND (reference sequence). CDR3 loop: CASSNTGQAKNIQYF. For the CDR3, the DNA is TGTGCCAGTAGTAATACAGGGCAAGCCAAAAACATTCAGTACTTC.

The chain is built from TRBV7-2 and TRBJ2-7; D ambiguous. The germline V gene has CDR1 SGHTA and CDR2 FQGNSA. There are 12 residues in the CDR3. Trimming stripped 4 bases from V and 0 bases from J, with 4 bases between. CDR3 DNA sequence: TGTGCCAGCAGCTCGAGCTCCTACGAGCAGTACTTC. This sequence encodes CASSSSSYEQYF.

The gene calls are TRBV6-6 and TRBJ1-2; possibly TRBD1 for D (5 bases). The CDR3 runs 12 residues. V lost 7 bases, J lost 2 bases, and 8 bases lay in between. CDR1 is MNHNY, CDR2 SVGAGI, per germline (reference sequence). The CDR3 DNA reads TGTGCCAGCAATAGACAGAACTATGGCTACACCTTC. This encodes CASNRQNYGYTF.

This clone came up once. The chain links TRBV7-9 to TRBJ2-7, with a tentative D call TRBD2 (7 bases). V gave up 1 base and J gave up 4 bases, with 14 bases separating them. This CDR3 contains 15 residues. Germline CDR1 SEHNR, CDR2 FQNEAQ (reference sequence). DNA for the CDR3: TGTGCCAGCAGCTTAGGGCGGGGGCAGTTTTACGAGCAGTACTTC. Protein product: CASSLGRGQFYEQYF.

The chain couples TRBV19 to TRBJ1-1; D gene uncertain. This CDR3 contains 13 residues. With 5 bases removed from V and 3 bases from J, the gap between germline ends came to 10 bases. Per the germline V gene, CDR1 is LNHDA and CDR2 is SQIVND (reference sequence). CDR3 sequence reads: CASSSYSYTEAFF. DNA of the CDR3: TGTGCCAGTAGTTCCTATTCATACACTGAAGCTTTCTTT.